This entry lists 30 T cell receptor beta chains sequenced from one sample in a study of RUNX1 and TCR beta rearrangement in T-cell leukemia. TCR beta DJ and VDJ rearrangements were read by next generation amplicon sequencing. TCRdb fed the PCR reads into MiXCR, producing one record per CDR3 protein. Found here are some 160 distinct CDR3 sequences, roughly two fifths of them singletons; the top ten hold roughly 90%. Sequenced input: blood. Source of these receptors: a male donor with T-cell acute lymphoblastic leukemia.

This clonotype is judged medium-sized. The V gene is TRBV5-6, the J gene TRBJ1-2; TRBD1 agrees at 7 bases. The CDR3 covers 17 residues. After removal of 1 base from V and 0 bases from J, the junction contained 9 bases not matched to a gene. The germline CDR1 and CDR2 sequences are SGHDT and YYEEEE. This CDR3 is CASSLRGDRGANYGYTF. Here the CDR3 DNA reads TGTGCCAGCAGCTTGCGCGGGGACAGAGGGGCTAACTATGGCTACACCTTC. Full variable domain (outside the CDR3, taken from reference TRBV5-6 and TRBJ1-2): DAGVTQSPTHLIKTRGQQVTLRCSPKSGHDTVSWYQQALGQGPQFIFQYYEEEERQRGNFPDRFSGHQFPNYSSELNVNALLLGDSALYLCASSLRGDRGANYGYTFGSGTRLTVV.

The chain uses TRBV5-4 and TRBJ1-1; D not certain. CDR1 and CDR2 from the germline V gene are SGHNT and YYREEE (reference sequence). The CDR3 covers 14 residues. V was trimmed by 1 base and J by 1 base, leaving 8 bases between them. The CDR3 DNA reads TGTGCCAGCAGCTTGCTTGCAGGGAACACTGAAGCTTTCTTT. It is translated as CASSLLAGNTEAFF.

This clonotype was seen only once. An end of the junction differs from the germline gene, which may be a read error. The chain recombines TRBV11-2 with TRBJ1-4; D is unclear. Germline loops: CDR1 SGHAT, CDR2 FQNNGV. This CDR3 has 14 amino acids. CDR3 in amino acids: CASGLSDLNEKLFF. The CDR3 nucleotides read TGTGCCAGCGGCTTATCGGATCTTAATGAAAAACTGTTTTTT.

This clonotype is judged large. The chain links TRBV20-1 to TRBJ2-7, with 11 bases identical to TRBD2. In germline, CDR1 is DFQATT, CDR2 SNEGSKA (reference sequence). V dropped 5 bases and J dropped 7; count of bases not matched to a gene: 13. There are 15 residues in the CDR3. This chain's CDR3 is CSADPLAGAAQEQYV. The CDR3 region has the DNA TGCAGTGCTGATCCACTAGCGGGGGCGGCGCAGGAGCAGTACGTC.

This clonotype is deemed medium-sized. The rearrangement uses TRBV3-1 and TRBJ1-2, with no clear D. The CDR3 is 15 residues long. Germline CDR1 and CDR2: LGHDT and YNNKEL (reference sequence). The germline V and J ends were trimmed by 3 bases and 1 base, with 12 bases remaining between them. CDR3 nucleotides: TGTGCCAGCAGCCAGATCCTGGGCGGTAACTATGGCTACACCTTC. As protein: CASSQILGGNYGYTF.

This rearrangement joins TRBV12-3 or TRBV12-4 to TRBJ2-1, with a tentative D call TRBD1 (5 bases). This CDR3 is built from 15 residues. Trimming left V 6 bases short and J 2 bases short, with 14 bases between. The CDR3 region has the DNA TGTGCCAGCAGACCTCGACAGTCCCCCTACAATGAGCAGTTCTTC. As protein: CASRPRQSPYNEQFF.

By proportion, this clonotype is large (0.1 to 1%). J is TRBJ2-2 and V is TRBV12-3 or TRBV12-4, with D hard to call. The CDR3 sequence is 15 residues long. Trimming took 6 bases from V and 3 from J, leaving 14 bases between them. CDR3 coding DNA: TGTGCCAGCAGCCTCTTGCAGCTACACACCGGGGAGCTGTTTTTT. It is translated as CASSLLQLHTGELFF.

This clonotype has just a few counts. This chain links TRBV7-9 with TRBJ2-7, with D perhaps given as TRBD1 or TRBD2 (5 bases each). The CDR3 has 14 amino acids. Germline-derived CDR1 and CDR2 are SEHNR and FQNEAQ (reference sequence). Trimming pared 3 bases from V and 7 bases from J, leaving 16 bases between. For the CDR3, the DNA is TGTGCCAGCAGCTTGGGACCATTACCAGGGGAGCAGTACTTC. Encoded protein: CASSLGPLPGEQYF.

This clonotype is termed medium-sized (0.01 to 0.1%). DNA for the CDR3: TGTGCCAGCAGCTTGGGTGGGTTGAGCAATCAGCCCCAGCATTTT. Translating gives CASSLGGLSNQPQHF. This chain joins TRBV5-8 and TRBJ1-5; D gene ambiguous. Trimming removed 0 bases from V and 1 base from J, with 8 bases in between. The germline gives CDR1 SGHTS, CDR2 YDEGEE. The CDR3 extends over 15 amino acids.

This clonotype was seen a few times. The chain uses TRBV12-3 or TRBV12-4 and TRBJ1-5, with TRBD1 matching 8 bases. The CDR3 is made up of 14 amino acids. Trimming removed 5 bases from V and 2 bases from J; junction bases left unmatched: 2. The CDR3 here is CASSTGGGNQPQHF. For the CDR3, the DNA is TGTGCCAGCAGTACAGGGGGTGGCAATCAGCCCCAGCATTTT.

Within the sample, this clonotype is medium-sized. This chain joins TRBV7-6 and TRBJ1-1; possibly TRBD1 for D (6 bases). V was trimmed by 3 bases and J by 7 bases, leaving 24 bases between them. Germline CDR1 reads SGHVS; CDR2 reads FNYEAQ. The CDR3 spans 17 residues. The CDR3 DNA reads TGTGCCAGCAGCTTCCCACCAGGGGAAGGATGGGACCTTGAAGCTTTCTTT. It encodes CASSFPPGEGWDLEAFF.

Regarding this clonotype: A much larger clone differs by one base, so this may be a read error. This CDR3 reads CASSFDRGDTEVFF. CDR3 sequence (DNA): TGCGCCAGCAGCTTCGACAGGGGGGACACTGAAGTTTTCTTT. The V and J genes are TRBV5-1 and TRBJ1-6, with TRBD1 matching over 9 bases. Germline V CDR1 and CDR2: SGHRS, YFSETQ. The CDR3 covers 14 residues.

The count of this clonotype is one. The CDR3 DNA reads as TGCAGTGCTAGGGCGGACATCATGAACACTGAAGCTTTCTTT. It encodes CSARADIMNTEAFF. The chain employs TRBV20-1 and TRBJ1-1, with D maybe TRBD1 (5 bases). The CDR3 has 14 residues. Germline CDR1 reads DFQATT; CDR2 reads SNEGSKA (reference sequence). Trimming shortened V by 3 bases and J by 0 bases, and 11 bases separated the two germline ends.

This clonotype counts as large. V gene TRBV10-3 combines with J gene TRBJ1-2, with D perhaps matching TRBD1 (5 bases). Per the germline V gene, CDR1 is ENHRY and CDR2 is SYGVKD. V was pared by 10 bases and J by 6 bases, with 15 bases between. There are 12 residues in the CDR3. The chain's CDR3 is CATHELGDGYTF. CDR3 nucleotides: TGTGCCACCCATGAGCTGGGGGATGGCTACACCTTC.

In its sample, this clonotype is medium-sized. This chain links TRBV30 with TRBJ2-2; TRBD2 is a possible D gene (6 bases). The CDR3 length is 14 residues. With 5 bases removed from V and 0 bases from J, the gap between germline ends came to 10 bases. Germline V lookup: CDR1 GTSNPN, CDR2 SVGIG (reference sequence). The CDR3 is CAWSRDSNTGELFF. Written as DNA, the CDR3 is TGTGCCTGGTCCCGGGACTCGAACACCGGGGAGCTGTTTTTT.

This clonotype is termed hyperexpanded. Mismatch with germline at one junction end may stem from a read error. CDR3 protein: CASNLAGRGTGGLFF. The CDR3 nucleotides read TGCGCCAGCAATCTAGCGGGACGTGGCACCGGGGGGCTGTTTTTT. The rearrangement uses TRBV23-1 and TRBJ2-2; TRBD2 agrees at 9 bases. TRBV23-1 is annotated as an ORF whose role is uncertain. This CDR3 is 15 amino acids long.

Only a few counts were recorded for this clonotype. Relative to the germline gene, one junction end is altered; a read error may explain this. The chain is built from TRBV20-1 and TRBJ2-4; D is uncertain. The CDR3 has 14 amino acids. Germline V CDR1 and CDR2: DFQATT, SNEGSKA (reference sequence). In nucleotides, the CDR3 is TGCAGTGCTAGAACTCCAGGAGCCAAAACCATTCAGTCCTTC. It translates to CSARTPGAKTIQSF.

CDR3 protein: CSARDAFGTANTGELFF. The CDR3 DNA is TGCAGTGCTAGAGATGCATTCGGGACCGCGAACACCGGGGAGCTGTTTTTT. The chain couples TRBV20-1 to TRBJ2-2; the D gene could be TRBD1 or TRBD2 (5 bases each). The CDR3 runs 17 residues. The germline V and J ends were trimmed by 0 bases and 0 bases, with 14 bases remaining between them. The germline CDR1 and CDR2 sequences are DFQATT and SNEGSKA (reference sequence).

CDR3 DNA: TGTGCCAGCAGCCGGCTTAGGGGATATGAAAACATTCAGTACTTC. It translates to CASSRLRGYENIQYF. The rearrangement links TRBV5-6 to TRBJ2-4; possible D gene TRBD1, 5 bases. With 4 bases removed from V and 5 bases from J, the gap between germline ends came to 16 bases. The CDR3 extends over 15 amino acids. Per the germline V gene, CDR1 is SGHDT and CDR2 is YYEEEE.

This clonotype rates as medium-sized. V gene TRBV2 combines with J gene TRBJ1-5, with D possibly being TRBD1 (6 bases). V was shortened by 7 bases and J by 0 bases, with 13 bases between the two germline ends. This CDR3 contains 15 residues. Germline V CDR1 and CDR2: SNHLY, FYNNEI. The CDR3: CASILGAHSNQPQHF. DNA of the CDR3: TGTGCCAGCATTCTGGGGGCGCATAGCAATCAGCCCCAGCATTTT.

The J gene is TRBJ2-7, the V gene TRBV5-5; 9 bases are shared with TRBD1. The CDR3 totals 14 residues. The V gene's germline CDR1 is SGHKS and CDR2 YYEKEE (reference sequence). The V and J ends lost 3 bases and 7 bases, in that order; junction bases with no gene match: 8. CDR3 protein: CASSSRTGVEEQYF. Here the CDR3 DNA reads TGTGCCAGCAGCTCCCGGACAGGGGTAGAGGAGCAGTACTTC.

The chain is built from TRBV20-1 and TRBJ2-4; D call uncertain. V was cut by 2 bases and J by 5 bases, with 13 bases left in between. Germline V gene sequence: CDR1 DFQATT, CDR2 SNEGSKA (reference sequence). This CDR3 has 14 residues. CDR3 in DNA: TGCAGTGCTAGAACTCCAGGCGCCCAAAACATTCAGTACTTC. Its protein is CSARTPGAQNIQYF.

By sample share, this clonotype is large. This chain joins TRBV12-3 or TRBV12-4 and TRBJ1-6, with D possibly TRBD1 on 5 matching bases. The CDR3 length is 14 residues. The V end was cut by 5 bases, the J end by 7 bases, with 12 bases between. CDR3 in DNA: TGTGCCAGCAGTCCGACGAGGGGAAATTCACCCCTCCACTTT. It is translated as CASSPTRGNSPLHF.

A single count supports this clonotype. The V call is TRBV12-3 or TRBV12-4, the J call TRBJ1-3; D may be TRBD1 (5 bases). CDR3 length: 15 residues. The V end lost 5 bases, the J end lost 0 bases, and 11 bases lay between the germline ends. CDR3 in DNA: TGTGCCAGCAGTCGGGACGTGAGCTCTGGAAACACCATATATTTT. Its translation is CASSRDVSSGNTIYF.

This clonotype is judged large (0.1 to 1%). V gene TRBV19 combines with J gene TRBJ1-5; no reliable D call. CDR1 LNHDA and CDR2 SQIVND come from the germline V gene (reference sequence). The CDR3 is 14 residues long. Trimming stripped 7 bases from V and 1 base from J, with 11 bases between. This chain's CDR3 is CASMEGRSNQPQHF. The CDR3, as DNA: TGTGCCAGTATGGAAGGCAGAAGCAATCAGCCCCAGCATTTT.

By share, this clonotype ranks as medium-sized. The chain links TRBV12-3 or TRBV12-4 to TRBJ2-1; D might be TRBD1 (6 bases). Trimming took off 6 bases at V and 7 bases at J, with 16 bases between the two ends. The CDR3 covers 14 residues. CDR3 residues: CASSSDSRWNEQFF. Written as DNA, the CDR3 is TGTGCCAGCAGCTCGGACAGCCGTTGGAATGAGCAGTTCTTC.

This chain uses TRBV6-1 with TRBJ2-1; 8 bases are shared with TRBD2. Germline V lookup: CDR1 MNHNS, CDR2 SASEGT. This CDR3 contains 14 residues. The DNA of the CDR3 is TGTGCGACCACGGGGGGGGGACTCTACAATGAGCAGTTCTTC. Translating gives CATTGGGLYNEQFF.

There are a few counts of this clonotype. The CDR3: CASSLNPQDGNTIYF. As DNA, the CDR3 is TGTGCCAGCAGCTTAAACCCTCAGGATGGAAACACCATATATTTT. V and J are TRBV7-9 and TRBJ1-3; D is undetermined. The CDR3 is made up of 15 amino acids. Between the trimmed V and J ends, which lost 2 bases and 3 bases, there was a span of 11 bases. Germline loops: CDR1 SEHNR, CDR2 FQNEAQ (reference sequence).

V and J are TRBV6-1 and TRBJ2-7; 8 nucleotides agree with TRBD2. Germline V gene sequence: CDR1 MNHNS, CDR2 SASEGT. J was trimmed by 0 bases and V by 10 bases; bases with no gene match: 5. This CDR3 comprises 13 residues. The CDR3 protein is CAIRLAGSYEQYF. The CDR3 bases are TGTGCCATCCGGCTAGCGGGCTCCTACGAGCAGTACTTC.

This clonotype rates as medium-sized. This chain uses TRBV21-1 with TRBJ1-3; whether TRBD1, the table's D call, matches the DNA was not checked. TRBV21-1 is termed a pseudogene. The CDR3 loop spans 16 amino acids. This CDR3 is CASSRRTDPSGNTIYF. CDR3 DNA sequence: TGTGCCAGCAGCAGACGGACAGACCCCTCTGGAAACACCATATATTTT.